Below are 5 T cell receptor beta chains sequenced from a single sample in a study of shared clonotypes between healthy human individuals. TCRdb keeps only in-frame clones here, not all; method: immunoSEQ multiplex PCR. The table records approximately 2.4 million clones, approximately 96% of them present only once. Sequenced: naive CD4+ T cells sorted from blood. Subset denoted: CD45RA+ positively selected. The receptors stem from a man between 18 and 35 years old in good health.

The rearrangement links TRBV2 to TRBJ2-5, with 11 bases matching TRBD2. The CDR3 has 16 residues. Germline-derived CDR1 and CDR2 are SNHLY and FYNNEI. V was clipped by 1 base and J by 4 bases; unmatched bases: 5. As DNA, the CDR3 is TGTGCCAGCAGTGAAGGGGTACTAGCGGGGGTAGAGACCCAGTACTTC. Protein product: CASSEGVLAGVETQYF.

The chain recombines TRBV9 with TRBJ2-4; D perhaps matches TRBD1 (5 bases). The ends were cut back, 4 bases at V and 3 bases at J, with 17 bases in the middle. This CDR3 region has 16 residues. CDR1 is SGDLS and CDR2 is YYNGEE in the germline V gene. CDR3 region: CASSPRDGLNKNIQYF. In DNA, the CDR3 is TGTGCCAGCAGCCCCAGGGATGGGCTTAACAAAAACATTCAGTACTTC.

This chain uses TRBV9 with TRBJ1-1; D is uncertain. V was cut by 0 bases and J by 1 base, with 10 bases left in between. There are 15 residues in the CDR3. From germline, CDR1 is SGDLS and CDR2 YYNGEE. DNA for the CDR3: TGTGCCAGCAGCGTAGTTTCGGAGAGGAACACTGAAGCTTTCTTT. Its protein is CASSVVSERNTEAFF.

The chain employs TRBV5-1 and TRBJ2-1; TRBD2 aligns across 7 bases. CDR3 length: 13 residues. Losses at the gene ends were 4 bases for V and 10 bases for J; bases not matched to a gene: 8. Looked up from germline, CDR1 is SGHRS and CDR2 is YFSETQ. CDR3 nucleotide sequence: TGCGCCAGCAGCACGGGGACTACCGGGGAGCAGTTCTTC. It yields the protein CASSTGTTGEQFF. Together with reference TRBV5-1 and TRBJ2-1, the CDR3 gives the full variable domain: KAGVTQTPRYLIKTRGQQVTLSCSPISGHRSVSWYQQTPGQGLQFLFEYFSETQRNKGNFPGRFSGRQFSNSRSEMNVSTLELGDSALYLCASSTGTTGEQFFGPGTRLTVL.

A single count supports this clone. CDR3: CASSLAGVYTDTQYF. Here the CDR3 DNA reads TGCGCCAGCAGCTTAGCGGGGGTCTACACAGATACGCAGTATTTT. The chain recombines TRBV5-1 with TRBJ2-3; 8 nucleotides line up with TRBD2. The CDR3 length is 15 residues. The germline CDR1 and CDR2 sequences are SGHRS and YFSETQ. V gave up 2 bases and J gave up 2 bases; unmatched junction bases: 4.